This T cell receptor beta chain derives from a study of chemoradiotherapy in HPV16-positive cancers. Broader study findings: Better recurrence-free survival went with HPV-responsive T-cell expansion in HPV16-positive patients. Candidate HPV-specific clones and E7-related TCR motifs grew in tumor during treatment.

This CDR3 is built from 14 residues. The V segment lost 7 bases and the J segment 4 bases; nucleotides outside the gene matches: 6. In germline, CDR1 is MNHNS, CDR2 SASEGT. Repertoires were sampled repeatedly during chemoradiotherapy. This clone appeared a single time. As yet, its antigen is unknown. Generated by immunoSEQ multiplex PCR, the TCRdb table keeps only in-frame clones and is missing some. The data show about 950 clones, 88% seen once. Source: tumor tissue, taken from a patient who underwent chemoradiotherapy. The gene calls are TRBV6-1 and TRBJ1-2; 10 nucleotides line up with TRBD1. The TCR comes from a human donor with HPV-associated anogenital cancer. The CDR3 is CASIRTGGVYGYTF. The DNA for the CDR3 is TGTGCCAGCATTAGGACAGGGGGGGTCTATGGCTACACCTTC.